The table lists the clone carrying this TCR beta chain with a few counts. Its specificity is unknown. Sequenced by immunoSEQ multiplex PCR; TCRdb stores in-frame clones only, minus some. The data hold tens of thousands of clones, with roughly 80% observed a single time. The TCR-sequenced patients were a few responders to pembrolizumab. Trimming removed 9 bases from V and 4 bases from J, with 18 bases in between. In germline, CDR1 is SNHLY, CDR2 FYNNEI. This CDR3 spans 14 amino acids. The sample is drawn from a study of PD-1 blockade in mismatch repair-deficient tumors. Study-wide context: Patients had around 12 mismatch repair-deficient cancer types, all previously treated and progressing.

General study results and limits: Tumor-resident clones, often undetectable pretreatment in blood, expanded then contracted after pembrolizumab.

This receptor was identified in an adult with mismatch repair-deficient cancer. The chain couples TRBV2 to TRBJ1-1; D is unclear. The sequencing used peripheral blood, collected 12 weeks after starting pembrolizumab. Here the CDR3 reads CASTLAALATEAFF. In DNA form, the CDR3 reads TGTGCCAGTACGCTCGCAGCTCTGGCCACTGAAGCTTTCTTT.